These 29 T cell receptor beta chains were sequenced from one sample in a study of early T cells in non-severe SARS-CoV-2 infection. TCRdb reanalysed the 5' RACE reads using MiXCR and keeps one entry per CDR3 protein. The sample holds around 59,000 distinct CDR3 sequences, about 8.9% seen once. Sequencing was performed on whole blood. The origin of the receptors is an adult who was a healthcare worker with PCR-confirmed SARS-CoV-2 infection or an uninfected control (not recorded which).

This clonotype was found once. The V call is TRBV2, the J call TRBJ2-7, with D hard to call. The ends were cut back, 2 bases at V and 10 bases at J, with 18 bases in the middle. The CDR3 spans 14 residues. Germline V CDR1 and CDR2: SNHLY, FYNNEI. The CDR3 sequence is CASSERVSLGSQYF. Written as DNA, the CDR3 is TGTGCCAGCAGTGAAAGGGTGAGCCTCGGTTCCCAGTACTTC. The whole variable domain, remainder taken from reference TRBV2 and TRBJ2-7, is EPEVTQTPSHQVTQMGQEVILRCVPISNHLYFYWYRQILGQKVEFLVSFYNNEISEKSEIFDDQFSVERPDGSNFTLKIRSTKLEDSAMYFCASSERVSLGSQYFGPGTRLTVT.

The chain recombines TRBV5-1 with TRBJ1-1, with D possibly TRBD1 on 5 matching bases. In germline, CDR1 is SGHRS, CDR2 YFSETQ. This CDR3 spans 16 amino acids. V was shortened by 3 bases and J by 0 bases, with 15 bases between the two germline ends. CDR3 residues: CASSYNPQGLNTEAFF. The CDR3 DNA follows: TGCGCCAGCAGCTACAATCCCCAGGGCCTGAACACTGAAGCTTTCTTT.

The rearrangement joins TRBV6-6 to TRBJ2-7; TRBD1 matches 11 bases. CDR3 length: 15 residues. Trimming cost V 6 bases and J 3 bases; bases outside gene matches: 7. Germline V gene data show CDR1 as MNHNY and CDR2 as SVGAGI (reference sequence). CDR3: CASSPPGTGGYEQYF. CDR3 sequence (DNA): TGTGCCAGCAGCCCCCCGGGGACAGGGGGCTACGAGCAGTACTTC.

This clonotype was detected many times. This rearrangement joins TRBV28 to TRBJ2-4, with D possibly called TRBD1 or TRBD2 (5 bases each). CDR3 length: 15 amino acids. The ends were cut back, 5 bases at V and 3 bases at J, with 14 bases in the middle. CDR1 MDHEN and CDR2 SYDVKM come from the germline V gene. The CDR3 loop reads CASSTGRPDKNIQYF. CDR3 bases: TGTGCCAGCAGTACGGGACGGCCAGACAAAAACATTCAGTACTTC.

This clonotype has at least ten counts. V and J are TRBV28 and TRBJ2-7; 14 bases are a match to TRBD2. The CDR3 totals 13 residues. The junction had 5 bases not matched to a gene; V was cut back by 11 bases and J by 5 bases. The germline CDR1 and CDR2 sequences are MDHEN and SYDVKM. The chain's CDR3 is CAGGTSGSDEQYF. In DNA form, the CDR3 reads TGTGCCGGTGGGACTAGCGGGAGCGACGAGCAGTACTTC.

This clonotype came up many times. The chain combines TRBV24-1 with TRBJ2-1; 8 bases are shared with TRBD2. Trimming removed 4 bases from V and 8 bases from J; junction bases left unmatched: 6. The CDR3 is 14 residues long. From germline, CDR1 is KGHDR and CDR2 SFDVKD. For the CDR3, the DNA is TGTGCCACCAGTGAAGGCGGGAGGTGGGATGAGCAGTTCTTC. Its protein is CATSEGGRWDEQFF.

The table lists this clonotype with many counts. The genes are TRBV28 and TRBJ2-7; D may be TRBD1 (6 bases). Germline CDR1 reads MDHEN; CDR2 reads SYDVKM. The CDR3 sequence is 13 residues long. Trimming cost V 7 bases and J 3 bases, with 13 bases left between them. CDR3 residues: CASTPQGYYEQYF. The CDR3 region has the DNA TGTGCCAGCACCCCACAGGGATACTACGAGCAGTACTTC.

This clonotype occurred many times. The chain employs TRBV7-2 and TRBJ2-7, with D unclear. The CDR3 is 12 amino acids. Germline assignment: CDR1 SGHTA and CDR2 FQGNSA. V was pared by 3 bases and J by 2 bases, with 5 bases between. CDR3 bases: TGTGCCAGCAGCTTCACCACCTACGAGCAGTACTTC. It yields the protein CASSFTTYEQYF. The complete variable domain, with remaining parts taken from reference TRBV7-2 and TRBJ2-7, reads GAGVSQSPSNKVTEKGKDVELRCDPISGHTALYWYRQSLGQGLEFLIYFQGNSAPDKSGLPSDRFSAERTGGSVSTLTIQRTQQEDSAVYLCASSFTTYEQYFGPGTRLTVT.

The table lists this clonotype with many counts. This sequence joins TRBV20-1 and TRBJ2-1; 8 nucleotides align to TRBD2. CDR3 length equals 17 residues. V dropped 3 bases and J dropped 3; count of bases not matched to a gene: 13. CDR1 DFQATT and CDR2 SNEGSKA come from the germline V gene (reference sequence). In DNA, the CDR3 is TGCAGTGCTAGTTCACCGGGACTAGGAAGGATCTACAATGAGCAGTTCTTC. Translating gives CSASSPGLGRIYNEQFF.

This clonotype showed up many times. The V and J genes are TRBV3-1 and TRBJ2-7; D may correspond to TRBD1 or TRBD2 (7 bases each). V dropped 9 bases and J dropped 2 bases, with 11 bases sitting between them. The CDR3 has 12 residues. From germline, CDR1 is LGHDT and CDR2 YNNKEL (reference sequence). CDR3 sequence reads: CARSGTAYEQYF. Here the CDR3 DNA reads TGTGCCAGGAGCGGGACAGCCTACGAGCAGTACTTC.

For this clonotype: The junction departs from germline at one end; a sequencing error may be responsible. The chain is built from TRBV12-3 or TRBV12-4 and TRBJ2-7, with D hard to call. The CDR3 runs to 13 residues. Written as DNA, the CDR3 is TGTGCCTGCAGTTCTTACATGACCTACGAGCAGTACTTC. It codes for CACSSYMTYEQYF.

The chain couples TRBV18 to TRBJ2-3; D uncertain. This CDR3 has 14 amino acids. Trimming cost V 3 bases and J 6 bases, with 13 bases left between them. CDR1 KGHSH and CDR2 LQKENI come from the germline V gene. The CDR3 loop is CASSPPKGTDTQYF. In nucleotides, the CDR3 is TGTGCCAGCTCACCTCCTAAGGGAACGGATACGCAGTATTTT.

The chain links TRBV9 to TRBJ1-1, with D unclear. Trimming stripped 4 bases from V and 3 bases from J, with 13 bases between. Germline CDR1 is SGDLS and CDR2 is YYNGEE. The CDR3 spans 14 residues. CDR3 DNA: TGTGCCAGCAGCCCGTCCGTATTGGACACTGAAGCTTTCTTT. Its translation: CASSPSVLDTEAFF.

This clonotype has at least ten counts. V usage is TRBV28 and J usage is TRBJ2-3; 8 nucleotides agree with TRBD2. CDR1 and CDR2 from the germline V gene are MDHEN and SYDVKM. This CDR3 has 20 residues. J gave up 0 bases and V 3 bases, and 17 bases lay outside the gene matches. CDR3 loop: CASSFPRGLAGRTSTDTQYF. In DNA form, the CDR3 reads TGTGCCAGCAGTTTCCCGCGGGGGTTAGCGGGAAGAACTAGCACAGATACGCAGTATTTT.

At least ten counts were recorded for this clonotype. CDR3 DNA: TGCAGTGCTATTGATGGCCTGGTGGAGACCCAGTACTTC. The encoded protein is CSAIDGLVETQYF. The chain carries TRBV20-1 and TRBJ2-5, with no clear D. V shed 4 bases and J shed 5 bases, with 14 bases lying between them. Germline V CDR1 and CDR2: DFQATT, SNEGSKA (reference sequence). The CDR3 extends over 13 amino acids.

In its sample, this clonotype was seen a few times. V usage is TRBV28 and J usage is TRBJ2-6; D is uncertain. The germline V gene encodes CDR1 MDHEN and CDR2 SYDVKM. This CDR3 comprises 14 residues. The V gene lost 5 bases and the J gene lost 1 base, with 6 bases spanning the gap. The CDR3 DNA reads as TGTGCCAGCAGTCAAAGATCTGGGGCCAACGTCCTGACTTTC. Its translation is CASSQRSGANVLTF.

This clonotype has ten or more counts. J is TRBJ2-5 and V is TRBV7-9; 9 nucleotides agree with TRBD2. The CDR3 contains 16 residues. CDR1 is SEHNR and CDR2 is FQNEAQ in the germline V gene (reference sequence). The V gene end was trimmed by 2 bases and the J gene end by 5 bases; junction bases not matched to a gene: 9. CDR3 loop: CASSLFSLAGNETQYF. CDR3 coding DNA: TGTGCCAGCAGCTTATTTTCGCTAGCGGGAAATGAGACCCAGTACTTC.

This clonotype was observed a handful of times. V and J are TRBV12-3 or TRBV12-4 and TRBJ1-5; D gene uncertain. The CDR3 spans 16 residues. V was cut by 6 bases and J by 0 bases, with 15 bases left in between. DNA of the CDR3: TGTGCCAGCAGGACGCCCGGTCATAATAGCAATCAGCCCCAGCATTTT. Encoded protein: CASRTPGHNSNQPQHF.

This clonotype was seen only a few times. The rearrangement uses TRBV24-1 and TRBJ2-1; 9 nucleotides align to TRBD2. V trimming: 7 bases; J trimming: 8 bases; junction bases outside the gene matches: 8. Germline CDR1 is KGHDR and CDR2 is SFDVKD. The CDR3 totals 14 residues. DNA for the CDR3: TGTGCCACCAGCCCTAGCGGGGCGTTGTATGAGCAGTTCTTC. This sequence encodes CATSPSGALYEQFF.

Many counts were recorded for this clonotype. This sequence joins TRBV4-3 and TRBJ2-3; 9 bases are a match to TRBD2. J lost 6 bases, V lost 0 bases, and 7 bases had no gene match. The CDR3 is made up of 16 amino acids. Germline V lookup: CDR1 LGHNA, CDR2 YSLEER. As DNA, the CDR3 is TGCGCCAGCAGCCAAGATACTCCGGCGGGAGGGGATACGCAGTATTTT. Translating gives CASSQDTPAGGDTQYF.

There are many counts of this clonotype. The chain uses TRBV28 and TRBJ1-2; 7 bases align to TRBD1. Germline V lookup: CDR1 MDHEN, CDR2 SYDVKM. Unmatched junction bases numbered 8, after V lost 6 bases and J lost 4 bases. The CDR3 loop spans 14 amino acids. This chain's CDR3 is CASRGLDRSYGYTF. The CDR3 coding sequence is TGTGCCAGCAGGGGATTGGACAGGAGCTATGGCTACACCTTC.

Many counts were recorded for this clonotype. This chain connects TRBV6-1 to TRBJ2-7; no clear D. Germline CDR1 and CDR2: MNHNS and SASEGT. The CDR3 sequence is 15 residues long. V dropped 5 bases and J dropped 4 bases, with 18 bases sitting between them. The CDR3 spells CASSRFPVGLYEQYF. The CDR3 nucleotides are TGTGCCAGCAGTCGCTTCCCGGTGGGCCTATACGAGCAGTACTTC.

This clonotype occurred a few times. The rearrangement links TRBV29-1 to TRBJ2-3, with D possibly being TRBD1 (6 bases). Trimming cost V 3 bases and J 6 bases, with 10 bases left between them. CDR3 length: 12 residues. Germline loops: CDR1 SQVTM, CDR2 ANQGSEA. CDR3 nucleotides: TGCAGCGTTGATTACAGGGAGGATACGCAGTATTTT. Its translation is CSVDYREDTQYF.

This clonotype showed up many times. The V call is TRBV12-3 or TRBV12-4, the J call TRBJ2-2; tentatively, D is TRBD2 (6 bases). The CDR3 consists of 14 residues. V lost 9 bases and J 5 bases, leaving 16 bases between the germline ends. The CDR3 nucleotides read TGTGCCAGTGTGGGAGGCGGTTGGACCGGGGAGCTGTTTTTT. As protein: CASVGGGWTGELFF.

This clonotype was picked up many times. The CDR3 sequence is CASSTPGTSGSSNEQFF. In DNA, the CDR3 is TGTGCCAGCAGCACCCCCGGGACTAGCGGGAGTTCCAATGAGCAGTTCTTC. This sequence joins TRBV11-1 and TRBJ2-1; 14 nucleotides align to TRBD2. J was trimmed by 6 bases and V by 5 bases; bases with no gene match: 9. The V gene's germline CDR1 is SGHAT and CDR2 FQDESV (reference sequence). This CDR3 has 17 amino acids.

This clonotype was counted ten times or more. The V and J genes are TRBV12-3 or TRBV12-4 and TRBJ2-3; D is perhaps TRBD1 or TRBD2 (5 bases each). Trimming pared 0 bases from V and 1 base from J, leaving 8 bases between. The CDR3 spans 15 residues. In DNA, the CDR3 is TGTGCCAGCAGTTTAGCGGGGGTAGGCACAGATACGCAGTATTTT. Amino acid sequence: CASSLAGVGTDTQYF.

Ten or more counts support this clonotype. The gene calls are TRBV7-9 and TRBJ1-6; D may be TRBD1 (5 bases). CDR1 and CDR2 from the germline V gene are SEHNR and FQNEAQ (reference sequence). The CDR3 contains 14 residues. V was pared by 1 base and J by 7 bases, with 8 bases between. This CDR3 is CASSLEAGNSPLHF. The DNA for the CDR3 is TGTGCCAGCAGCTTAGAGGCAGGGAATTCACCCCTCCACTTT.

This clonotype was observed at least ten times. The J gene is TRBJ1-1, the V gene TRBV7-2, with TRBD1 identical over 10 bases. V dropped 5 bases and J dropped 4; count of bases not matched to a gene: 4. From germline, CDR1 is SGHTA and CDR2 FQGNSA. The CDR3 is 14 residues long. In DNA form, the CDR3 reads TGTGCCAGCAGCCGACAGGGGGCTGGCACTGAAGCTTTCTTT. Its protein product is CASSRQGAGTEAFF. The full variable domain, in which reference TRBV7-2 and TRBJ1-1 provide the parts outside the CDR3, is GAGVSQSPSNKVTEKGKDVELRCDPISGHTALYWYRQSLGQGLEFLIYFQGNSAPDKSGLPSDRFSAERTGGSVSTLTIQRTQQEDSAVYLCASSRQGAGTEAFFGQGTRLTVV.

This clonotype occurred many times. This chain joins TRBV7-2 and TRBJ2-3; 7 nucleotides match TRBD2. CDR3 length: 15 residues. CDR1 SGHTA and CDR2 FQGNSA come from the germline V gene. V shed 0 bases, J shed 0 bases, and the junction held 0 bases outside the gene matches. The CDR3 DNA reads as TGTGCCAGCAGCTTAGCGGGAGGGAGCACAGATACGCAGTATTTT. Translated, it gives CASSLAGGSTDTQYF.